Below, 30 T cell receptor beta chains from the same sample are listed, as sequenced in a study of blood T cells in healthy people across ages (dated by TCRdb to between 2014 and 2016). Library generation was performed with 5' RACE. The second PCR ran for roughly 6 to 11 cycles and used a J-beta primer mix along with a sample-barcoded 5' primer. Starting from the raw public reads, TCRdb applied fastp trimming at Q25, assembled clones with MiXCR and retained in-frame beta chains. Rows matching on CDR3 protein sequence are summarized as one entry with the most common DNA and genes. This sample comprises 1.5 million to 2 million distinct CDR3 sequences, about two fifths of them detected only once. About 21% of the sample belongs to the ten largest clones. Sample: blood. The receptors come from a human donor in good health.

J is TRBJ2-1 and V is TRBV6-1; TRBD1 agrees at 11 bases. After removal of 5 bases from V and 1 base from J, the junction contained 4 bases not matched to a gene. The CDR3 covers 16 residues. CDR1 MNHNS and CDR2 SASEGT come from the germline V gene. CDR3 in DNA: TGTGCCAGCAGTAAAGGGACAGGGGGATCCTACAATGAGCAGTTCTTC. Translating gives CASSKGTGGSYNEQFF.

The V gene is TRBV20-1, the J gene TRBJ2-1; weak D call: TRBD2 (6 bases). V shed 6 bases and J shed 6 bases, with 15 bases lying between them. Germline lookup yields CDR1 DFQATT and CDR2 SNEGSKA (reference sequence). This CDR3 has 13 amino acids. CDR3 in amino acids: CSAYDRDFNEQFF. CDR3 nucleotide sequence: TGCAGTGCATATGACCGGGACTTCAATGAGCAGTTCTTC.

This clonotype has a handful of counts. The V and J genes are TRBV7-9 and TRBJ2-3; D not certain. V lost 5 bases to trimming and J lost 8 bases, with 20 bases between them. The germline CDR1 and CDR2 sequences are SEHNR and FQNEAQ (reference sequence). The CDR3 length is 15 residues. CDR3 in amino acids: CASSPMEVEALTQYF. The CDR3 coding sequence is TGTGCCAGCAGCCCAATGGAAGTCGAGGCCCTTACGCAGTATTTT.

This clonotype was detected a few times. This sequence joins TRBV6-5 and TRBJ2-1; TRBD2 aligns across 15 bases. Germline assignment: CDR1 MNHEY and CDR2 SVGAGI. This CDR3 contains 20 residues. With V trimmed by 0 bases and J by 5 bases, 11 bases remained unmatched. CDR3 bases: TGTGCCAGCAGTTACTCGTTCTGGACTAGCGGGGGGGCAGCGAACAATGAGCAGTTCTTC. Protein product: CASSYSFWTSGGAANNEQFF.

The gene calls are TRBV20-1 and TRBJ2-1; D gene uncertain. V was clipped by 6 bases and J by 6 bases, with 15 bases between them. Germline V CDR1 and CDR2: DFQATT, SNEGSKA (reference sequence). The length of the CDR3 is 13 residues. The CDR3 is CSAMDLTGNEQFF. CDR3 sequence (DNA): TGCAGTGCCATGGACCTTACCGGCAATGAGCAGTTCTTC.

The chain has TRBV29-1 and TRBJ1-2, with a weak D call TRBD1 (6 bases). The CDR3 spans 12 residues. Germline V CDR1 and CDR2: SQVTM, ANQGSEA. Trimming removed 7 bases from V and 1 base from J, with 10 bases in between. The CDR3 nucleotides read TGCAGCGGTCGACAGGATAACTATGGCTACACCTTC. It translates to CSGRQDNYGYTF.

There are a few counts of this clonotype. The V call is TRBV12-3 or TRBV12-4, the J call TRBJ2-5; perhaps TRBD1 as D (6 bases). The J call is doubtful: the DNA matches TRBJ2-7 better. CDR3 length: 12 amino acids. The CDR3 region is CASSPYRDEQYF. CDR3 bases: TGTGCCAGCAGTCCCTACAGGGACGAGCAGTACTTC.

This clonotype was counted between two and nine times. The chain is built from TRBV5-5 and TRBJ2-7; 8 nucleotides align to TRBD2. The V segment lost 6 bases and the J segment 6 bases; nucleotides outside the gene matches: 8. Per germline, CDR1 SGHKS and CDR2 YYEKEE (reference sequence). This CDR3 comprises 13 residues. CDR3 DNA sequence: TGTGCCAGCACGCGGGGGGTGCGTAGCGAGCAGTACTTC. Amino acids: CASTRGVRSEQYF.

For this clonotype: Likely a read error: the CDR3 ends without its conserved phenylalanine or tryptophan. CDR3: CASSRQGLETQYC. CDR3 in DNA: TGTGCCAGCAGCCGACAGGGGCTGGAGACCCAGTACTGC. The genes are TRBV7-2 and TRBJ2-5, with 8 bases lining up with TRBD1. The CDR3 runs 13 residues. Germline V lookup: CDR1 SGHTA, CDR2 FQGNSA. V trimming: 5 bases; J trimming: 5 bases; junction bases outside the gene matches: 4.

The chain links TRBV11-3 to TRBJ2-7; D is tentatively TRBD1 or TRBD2 (6 bases each). The CDR3 is 15 amino acids. Trimming took off 4 bases at V and 8 bases at J, with 21 bases between the two ends. Germline V CDR1 and CDR2: SGHNT, YENEEA. CDR3 protein: CASSSIQGGSKKQYF. CDR3 sequence (DNA): TGTGCCAGCAGCTCAATACAGGGAGGTAGTAAGAAGCAGTACTTC.

This chain connects TRBV11-2 to TRBJ2-4; 8 bases align to TRBD1. The J call may be mistaken, given a closer DNA end match to TRBJ2-7. The CDR3 is made up of 14 amino acids. CDR1 and CDR2 from the germline V gene are SGHAT and FQNNGV. The CDR3, as DNA: TGTGCCAGCAGCTCTTTGACAGGGGCCTACGAGCAGTACTTC. Its protein is CASSSLTGAYEQYF.

This clonotype was seen only a few times. The chain uses TRBV5-1 and TRBJ1-2; TRBD1 matches at 9 bases. The V gene's germline CDR1 is SGHRS and CDR2 YFSETQ. The J segment lost 8 bases and the V segment lost 4 bases, leaving 9 bases of the junction unmatched. There are 14 residues in the CDR3. CDR3 residues: CASSPRVGQGGYTF. The CDR3 DNA reads TGCGCCAGCAGCCCCCGAGTGGGACAGGGAGGCTACACCTTC.

The V gene is TRBV5-5, the J gene TRBJ2-1; D may correspond to TRBD1 or TRBD2 (5 bases each). This CDR3 region has 18 residues. The V and J ends lost 0 bases and 0 bases respectively, with 16 bases between them. Looked up from germline, CDR1 is SGHKS and CDR2 is YYEKEE (reference sequence). The DNA for the CDR3 is TGTGCCAGCAGCTTGGAACTCCTGGCAGGGAGCTCCTACAATGAGCAGTTCTTC. Translated, it gives CASSLELLAGSSYNEQFF.

V usage is TRBV27 and J usage is TRBJ2-4; no firm D call. The DNA end is a closer match to TRBJ2-5, so the J assignment may be wrong. The CDR3 has 13 residues. CDR1 MNHEY and CDR2 SMNVEV come from the germline V gene (reference sequence). The CDR3 DNA sequence: TGTGCCAGCAGTTTATTGGGGTCCGGGACCCAGTACTTC. Translation gives CASSLLGSGTQYF.

This clonotype came up a few times. The rearrangement joins TRBV5-1 to TRBJ2-5; 11 positions match TRBD2. The germline CDR1 and CDR2 sequences are SGHRS and YFSETQ. CDR3 size: 17 residues. V shed 2 bases, J shed 4 bases, and the junction held 10 bases outside the gene matches. The CDR3 coding sequence is TGCGCCAGCAGCTTTGGCCCCCTAGCGGGGGGTTTAGAGACCCAGTACTTC. It codes for CASSFGPLAGGLETQYF.

V and J are TRBV29-1 and TRBJ1-4, with D uncertain. Germline CDR1 SQVTM, CDR2 ANQGSEA. V was pared by 6 bases and J by 3 bases, with 8 bases between. The CDR3 extends over 12 amino acids. The CDR3 sequence is CSVLGSNEKLFF. CDR3 DNA: TGCAGCGTACTGGGGTCTAATGAAAAACTGTTTTTT.

The rearrangement links TRBV9 to TRBJ1-6; D remains ambiguous. V lost 4 bases to trimming and J lost 5 bases, with 7 bases between them. The CDR3 contains 13 residues. Germline V gene lookup returns CDR1 SGDLS and CDR2 YYNGEE. CDR3 DNA: TGTGCCAGCAGCACAGAGAATAATTCACCCCTCCACTTT. Protein product: CASSTENNSPLHF.

This clonotype turned up a few times. V is TRBV6-5 and J is TRBJ1-1; 8 bases map to TRBD1. CDR3 length: 14 residues. Germline V CDR1 and CDR2: MNHEY, SVGAGI. J was trimmed by 4 bases and V by 4 bases; bases with no gene match: 5. The CDR3 region has the DNA TGTGCCAGCAGTTTCGGACAGGGCGTCACTGAAGCTTTCTTT. It specifies CASSFGQGVTEAFF.

The chain couples TRBV5-5 to TRBJ2-4, with D unresolved. This CDR3 is built from 12 residues. Germline V gene sequence: CDR1 SGHKS, CDR2 YYEKEE (reference sequence). Between the trimmed V and J ends, which lost 1 base and 8 bases, there was a span of 7 bases. The CDR3 DNA is TGTGCCAGCAGCTTGAAAGGGTACATTCAGTACTTC. It codes for CASSLKGYIQYF.

In DNA form, the CDR3 reads TGTGCCAGCAGCGTAGATGGTCGACCTGAAGCTTTCTTT. Its protein is CASSVDGRPEAFF. J is TRBJ1-1 and V is TRBV9; the D is unclear. The V and J ends lost 0 bases and 6 bases respectively, with 9 bases between them. The CDR3 contains 13 residues. The germline V gene has CDR1 SGDLS and CDR2 YYNGEE. The full variable domain, its missing parts supplied by reference TRBV9 and TRBJ1-1, is DSGVTQTPKHLITATGQRVTLRCSPRSGDLSVYWYQQSLDQGLQFLIQYYNGEERAKGNILERFSAQQFPDLHSELNLSSLELGDSALYFCASSVDGRPEAFFGQGTRLTVV.

This clonotype was recorded a few times. This chain joins TRBV20-1 and TRBJ2-3; 9 bases line up with TRBD2. Per germline, CDR1 DFQATT and CDR2 SNEGSKA (reference sequence). V dropped 5 bases and J dropped 0; count of bases not matched to a gene: 6. CDR3 length: 15 residues. The DNA of the CDR3 is TGCAGTGCTCGAACGAGCGGGGGGAGCACAGATACGCAGTATTTT. Translating it yields CSARTSGGSTDTQYF.

This clonotype showed up just a few times. This chain uses TRBV15 with TRBJ1-2; weak D call: TRBD1 (6 bases). The CDR3 spans 15 residues. The germline CDR1 and CDR2 sequences are LNHNV and YYDKDF (reference sequence). V lost 6 bases and J 4 bases, leaving 18 bases between the germline ends. The CDR3 region has the DNA TGTGCCACCAGTCCTAAACCGGACAGCATCTATGGCTACACCTTC. Its translation is CATSPKPDSIYGYTF.

The chain is built from TRBV7-8 and TRBJ2-7; D may correspond to TRBD1 or TRBD2 (5 bases each). V was pared by 2 bases and J by 5 bases, with 19 bases between. CDR3 length equals 16 residues. CDR1 SGHVS and CDR2 FQNEAQ come from the germline V gene. The DNA for the CDR3 is TGTGCCAGCAGCTTATATAAGGGGCAAAGAGGGGACGAGCAGTACTTC. As protein: CASSLYKGQRGDEQYF.

This chain's CDR3 is CAISIQGADGYTF. DNA of the CDR3: TGTGCCATCAGTATACAGGGGGCGGATGGCTACACCTTC. This chain uses TRBV10-3 with TRBJ1-2; 9 bases agree with TRBD1. The CDR3 runs 13 residues. V gave up 5 bases and J gave up 6 bases; unmatched junction bases: 4. Germline values: CDR1 ENHRY, CDR2 SYGVKD.

This clonotype was recorded once. This chain uses TRBV7-2 with TRBJ2-5, with TRBD2 matching 9 bases. The V and J ends lost 2 bases and 7 bases, in that order; junction bases with no gene match: 2. This CDR3 has 13 amino acids. From germline, CDR1 is SGHTA and CDR2 FQGNSA. DNA for the CDR3: TGTGCCAGCAGCTTATCAGCGGGGGGGACCCAGTACTTC. This sequence encodes CASSLSAGGTQYF.

The rearrangement links TRBV12-3 or TRBV12-4 to TRBJ2-4; 8 bases fit TRBD2. The CDR3 has 19 residues. With V trimmed by 0 bases and J by 13 bases, 23 bases remained unmatched. CDR3 bases: TGTGCCAGCAGTTTAGCGCTGGCTAGCGGGCCCCAGAGAGACAATGAGCAGTACTTC. Encoded protein: CASSLALASGPQRDNEQYF.

The V gene is TRBV24-1, the J gene TRBJ2-1, with TRBD1 matching over 9 bases. V dropped 2 bases and J dropped 0; count of bases not matched to a gene: 4. CDR1 is KGHDR and CDR2 is SFDVKD in the germline V gene. The CDR3 contains 17 residues. The CDR3: CATSDSGTGSSYNEQFF. The CDR3 DNA sequence: TGTGCCACCAGTGATTCGGGGACAGGGAGCTCCTACAATGAGCAGTTCTTC.

A few counts support this clonotype. J is TRBJ1-2 and V is TRBV7-6, with 7 bases fitting TRBD1. The V gene end was trimmed by 4 bases and the J gene end by 3 bases; junction bases not matched to a gene: 11. The germline V gene encodes CDR1 SGHVS and CDR2 FNYEAQ. There are 16 residues in the CDR3. The CDR3 here is CASSSPYRGRHYGYTF. The CDR3 nucleotides read TGTGCCAGCAGCTCGCCATACAGGGGTCGGCACTATGGCTACACCTTC.

The genes are TRBV11-2 and TRBJ1-5; 10 bases match TRBD1. The CDR3 is 15 residues long. Germline assignment: CDR1 SGHAT and CDR2 FQNNGV. Trimming took 8 bases from V and 5 from J; bases not matched to a gene: 9. CDR3 DNA: TGTGCCAGCGCGGGGGGGACAGGGGAGGATCAGCCCCAGCATTTT. Amino acid sequence: CASAGGTGEDQPQHF.

The chain is built from TRBV27 and TRBJ2-3, with TRBD1 matching 8 bases. V dropped 3 bases and J dropped 8; count of bases not matched to a gene: 7. Germline values: CDR1 MNHEY, CDR2 SMNVEV (reference sequence). This CDR3 has 14 residues. In DNA form, the CDR3 reads TGTGCCAGCAGTTTGCTGCAGGGGGCTGGTACGCAGTATTTT. Encoded protein: CASSLLQGAGTQYF.